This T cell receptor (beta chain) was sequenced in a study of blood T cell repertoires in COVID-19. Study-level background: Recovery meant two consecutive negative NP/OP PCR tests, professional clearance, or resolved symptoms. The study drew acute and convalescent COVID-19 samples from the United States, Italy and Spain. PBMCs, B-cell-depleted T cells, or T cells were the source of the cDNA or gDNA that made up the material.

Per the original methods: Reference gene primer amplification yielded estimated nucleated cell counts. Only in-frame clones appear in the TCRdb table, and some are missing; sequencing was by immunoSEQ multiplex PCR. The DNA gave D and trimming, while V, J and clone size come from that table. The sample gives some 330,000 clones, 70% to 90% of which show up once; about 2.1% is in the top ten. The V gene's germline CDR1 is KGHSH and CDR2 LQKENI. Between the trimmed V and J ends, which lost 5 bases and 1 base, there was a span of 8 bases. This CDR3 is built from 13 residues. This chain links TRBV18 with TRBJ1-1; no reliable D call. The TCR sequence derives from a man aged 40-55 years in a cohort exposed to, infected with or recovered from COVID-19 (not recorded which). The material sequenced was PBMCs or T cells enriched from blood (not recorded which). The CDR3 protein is CASSARGNTEAFF. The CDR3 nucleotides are TGTGCCAGCTCAGCCCGCGGGAACACTGAAGCTTTCTTT. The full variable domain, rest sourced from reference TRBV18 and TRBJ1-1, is NAGVMQNPRHLVRRRGQEARLRCSPMKGHSHVYWYRQLPEEGLKFMVYLQKENIIDESGMPKERFSAEFPKEGPSILRIQQVVRGDSAAYFCASSARGNTEAFFGQGTRLTVV.